The 32 T cell receptor beta chains below come from one sample, sequenced in a study of OX40 agonist ivuxolimab in advanced cancers. Libraries were constructed by the immunoSEQ multiplex PCR assay. TCRdb holds this immuneACCESS table with in-frame rearrangements only. Some clones are missing; in checked studies, unresolved V genes explain under half, and the rest has no known cause. The table for this sample lists about 86,000 clones; approximately 92% of them were counted only once. Approximately 0.19% of the sample is in the top ten clones. The starting material was CD4+ or CD8+ T cells sorted from blood, obtained in a trial of the OX40 agonist ivuxolimab. The source of these receptors is an adult with an advanced solid tumor such as melanoma, head and neck, liver or kidney cancer.

The gene calls are TRBV6-6 and TRBJ1-1; tentatively, D is TRBD1 (6 bases). From germline, CDR1 is MNHNY and CDR2 SVGAGI (reference sequence). Trimming cost V 5 bases and J 0 bases, with 10 bases left between them. There are 14 residues in the CDR3. The CDR3 bases are TGTGCCAGCAGTCCCGGGACACTGAACACTGAAGCTTTCTTT. This sequence encodes CASSPGTLNTEAFF.

The V and J genes are TRBV4-1 and TRBJ2-1; D may be TRBD1 (5 bases). The CDR3 consists of 14 residues. Deletions cut 4 bases from V and 7 bases from J, with 14 bases between. The germline V gene has CDR1 MGHRA and CDR2 YSYEKL. The CDR3 region is CASSRGAPRNEQFF. For the CDR3, the DNA is TGCGCCAGCAGCCGGGGCGCTCCTAGGAATGAGCAGTTCTTC.

This chain uses TRBV7-2 with TRBJ2-7; tentative D call: TRBD1 (6 bases). The germline V and J ends were trimmed by 5 bases and 3 bases, with 11 bases remaining between them. Germline CDR1 reads SGHTA; CDR2 reads FQGNSA. The CDR3 has 13 amino acids. The CDR3 nucleotides are TGTGCCAGCAGCGTGGACAGAAACTACGAGCAGTACTTC. It encodes CASSVDRNYEQYF.

The table lists this clone with a few counts. This chain uses TRBV18 with TRBJ1-5; unclear D gene. Between the trimmed V and J ends, which lost 3 bases and 2 bases, there was a span of 17 bases. Germline V gene sequence: CDR1 KGHSH, CDR2 LQKENI. The CDR3 consists of 17 residues. In DNA, the CDR3 is TGTGCCAGCTCACCGGAACAGCAAGTCTTCGGCAATCAGCCCCAGCATTTT. Translation gives CASSPEQQVFGNQPQHF.

The chain joins TRBV9 to TRBJ1-2; 8 bases line up with TRBD1. This CDR3 has 15 amino acids. CDR1 is SGDLS and CDR2 is YYNGEE in the germline V gene. J gave up 5 bases and V 3 bases, and 9 bases lay outside the gene matches. The CDR3 sequence is CASSEGTGGRYGYTF. The CDR3 nucleotides are TGTGCCAGCAGCGAAGGGACAGGAGGGAGGTATGGCTACACCTTC.

The genes are TRBV28 and TRBJ1-6; maybe TRBD1 (6 bases). Trimming removed 8 bases from V and 9 bases from J, with 17 bases in between. The germline CDR1 and CDR2 sequences are MDHEN and SYDVKM. This CDR3 region has 14 residues. The CDR3 is CASGYSAGVSPLHF. The CDR3 DNA reads TGTGCCAGCGGGTATTCCGCAGGGGTTTCACCCCTCCACTTT. Full variable domain (outside the CDR3, taken from reference TRBV28 and TRBJ1-6): DVKVTQSSRYLVKRTGEKVFLECVQDMDHENMFWYRQDPGLGLRLIYFSYDVKMKEKGDIPEGYSVSREKKERFSLILESASTNQTSMYLCASGYSAGVSPLHFGNGTRLTVT.

The rearrangement uses TRBV7-9 and TRBJ2-5; tentatively, D is TRBD2 (6 bases). V was shortened by 4 bases and J by 2 bases, with 14 bases between the two germline ends. The CDR3 sequence is 15 residues long. Germline lookup yields CDR1 SEHNR and CDR2 FQNEAQ (reference sequence). The CDR3 region is CASSSPRTTQETQYF. The CDR3 nucleotides are TGTGCCAGCAGCTCCCCCCGGACTACTCAAGAGACCCAGTACTTC.

The V and J genes are TRBV19 and TRBJ2-2; 13 bases agree with TRBD2. J gave up 4 bases and V 7 bases, and 18 bases lay outside the gene matches. The CDR3 totals 20 residues. Germline assignment: CDR1 LNHDA and CDR2 SQIVND (reference sequence). The CDR3: CASKPAAGTSGNRGTGELFF. The CDR3 region has the DNA TGTGCCAGTAAACCGGCCGCCGGGACTAGCGGGAACCGAGGCACCGGGGAGCTGTTTTTT.

This clone appeared once. The rearrangement uses TRBV11-2 and TRBJ2-1; no firm D call. This CDR3 is 13 amino acids long. Trimming cost V 8 bases and J 1 base, with 9 bases left between them. The germline CDR1 and CDR2 sequences are SGHAT and FQNNGV. The CDR3 bases are TGTGCCAGCGGGCAGGCATCCTACAATGAGCAGTTCTTC. This sequence encodes CASGQASYNEQFF.

This clone was recorded once. The rearrangement joins TRBV10-3 to TRBJ2-7, with 8 nucleotides matching TRBD2. Germline CDR1 ENHRY, CDR2 SYGVKD. The CDR3 runs to 14 residues. Trimming cost V 6 bases and J 6 bases; bases outside gene matches: 10. In DNA form, the CDR3 reads TGTGCCATCAGGTCCGGGACTAGGGTCTCCGAGCAGTACTTC. Its protein is CAIRSGTRVSEQYF.

The V and J genes are TRBV19 and TRBJ1-4; no clear D gene. This CDR3 spans 16 amino acids. The V end was cut by 3 bases, the J end by 0 bases, with 11 bases between. CDR1 is LNHDA, CDR2 SQIVND, per germline (reference sequence). The CDR3 is CASSIGVVATNEKLFF. The CDR3 DNA follows: TGTGCCAGTAGTATTGGGGTTGTCGCAACTAATGAAAAACTGTTTTTT.

This chain links TRBV28 with TRBJ1-1; 8 positions agree with TRBD1. The CDR3 is 13 amino acids. Looked up from germline, CDR1 is MDHEN and CDR2 is SYDVKM. The V segment lost 6 bases and the J segment 5 bases; nucleotides outside the gene matches: 5. In DNA form, the CDR3 reads TGTGCCAGCAGCCCAGGGGGCAGGACTGAAGCTTTCTTT. Amino acids: CASSPGGRTEAFF. Based on the CDR3 plus reference TRBV28 and TRBJ1-1, the full variable domain is DVKVTQSSRYLVKRTGEKVFLECVQDMDHENMFWYRQDPGLGLRLIYFSYDVKMKEKGDIPEGYSVSREKKERFSLILESASTNQTSMYLCASSPGGRTEAFFGQGTRLTVV.

V usage is TRBV2 and J usage is TRBJ1-1; 7 nucleotides line up with TRBD1. The CDR3 has 15 amino acids. V lost 6 bases, J lost 4 bases, and 11 bases stayed unmatched. Germline V gives CDR1 SNHLY, CDR2 FYNNEI. The CDR3 sequence: CASRTSDRVTTEAFF. The CDR3 DNA reads as TGTGCCAGCAGGACATCAGACAGGGTTACCACTGAAGCTTTCTTT. The complete variable domain, with remaining parts taken from reference TRBV2 and TRBJ1-1, reads EPEVTQTPSHQVTQMGQEVILRCVPISNHLYFYWYRQILGQKVEFLVSFYNNEISEKSEIFDDQFSVERPDGSNFTLKIRSTKLEDSAMYFCASRTSDRVTTEAFFGQGTRLTVV.

This sequence joins TRBV5-4 and TRBJ2-3; the D is unclear. This CDR3 comprises 14 residues. Deletions cut 4 bases from V and 5 bases from J, with 14 bases between. From germline, CDR1 is SGHNT and CDR2 YYREEE (reference sequence). As DNA, the CDR3 is TGTGCCAGCAGCCTGGCCCAGGATAGAGATACGCAGTATTTT. It yields the protein CASSLAQDRDTQYF.

CDR3 sequence (DNA): TGTGCCAGCAGCTTAGGGTCAGGGAGGCTTACTGAAGCTTTCTTT. It translates to CASSLGSGRLTEAFF. V and J are TRBV7-9 and TRBJ1-1; weak D call: TRBD1 (5 bases). Germline V lookup: CDR1 SEHNR, CDR2 FQNEAQ (reference sequence). Between the trimmed V and J ends, which lost 1 base and 5 bases, there was a span of 14 bases. The CDR3 runs 15 residues.

The V and J genes are TRBV5-1 and TRBJ2-2; no firm D call. The V end was cut by 2 bases, the J end by 2 bases, with 7 bases between. CDR3 length equals 14 residues. The germline gives CDR1 SGHRS, CDR2 YFSETQ. CDR3 region: CASSFLDNTGELFF. CDR3 nucleotides: TGCGCCAGCAGCTTCCTCGATAACACCGGGGAGCTGTTTTTT. Drawing the rest from reference TRBV5-1 and TRBJ2-2, the complete variable domain is KAGVTQTPRYLIKTRGQQVTLSCSPISGHRSVSWYQQTPGQGLQFLFEYFSETQRNKGNFPGRFSGRQFSNSRSEMNVSTLELGDSALYLCASSFLDNTGELFFGEGSRLTVL.

The chain joins TRBV9 to TRBJ1-3; D is unclear. Germline V gene sequence: CDR1 SGDLS, CDR2 YYNGEE. The CDR3 extends over 14 amino acids. V was cut by 4 bases and J by 4 bases, with 12 bases left in between. CDR3 sequence: CASSPQSQGNTIYF. CDR3 coding DNA: TGTGCCAGCAGCCCCCAATCACAGGGAAACACCATATATTTT.

The rearrangement joins TRBV19 to TRBJ2-2, with a tentative D call TRBD2 (7 bases). CDR3 size: 15 residues. In germline, CDR1 is LNHDA, CDR2 SQIVND (reference sequence). The V gene lost 7 bases and the J gene lost 4 bases, with 16 bases spanning the gap. DNA for the CDR3: TGTGCCAGTACTGTCGGGGGGCCAGGCACCGGGGAGCTGTTTTTT. Residues: CASTVGGPGTGELFF.

The genes are TRBV9 and TRBJ2-2, with 12 bases matching TRBD1. Trimming at V came to 3 bases and at J to 6 bases, leaving 3 bases not matched to a gene. CDR1 is SGDLS, CDR2 YYNGEE, per germline. This CDR3 spans 15 amino acids. In DNA form, the CDR3 reads TGTGCCAGCAGCGAGGGACAGGGGGCAGCCGGGGAGCTGTTTTTT. This gives the protein CASSEGQGAAGELFF. Full variable domain (missing parts from reference TRBV9 and TRBJ2-2): DSGVTQTPKHLITATGQRVTLRCSPRSGDLSVYWYQQSLDQGLQFLIQYYNGEERAKGNILERFSAQQFPDLHSELNLSSLELGDSALYFCASSEGQGAAGELFFGEGSRLTVL.

This chain connects TRBV4-2 to TRBJ1-5, with D perhaps matching TRBD1 (5 bases). The V gene lost 3 bases and the J gene lost 5 bases, with 11 bases spanning the gap. The CDR3 sequence is 14 residues long. Germline V CDR1 and CDR2: LGHNA, YNFKEQ. CDR3 residues: CASSHPGTDQPQHF. The CDR3 bases are TGTGCCAGCAGCCACCCCGGGACCGATCAGCCCCAGCATTTT.

The chain uses TRBV5-1 and TRBJ1-3, with D unresolved. This CDR3 is 15 amino acids long. Germline loops: CDR1 SGHRS, CDR2 YFSETQ. The V end lost 3 bases, the J end lost 0 bases, and 10 bases lay between the germline ends. The CDR3: CASSSEGSSGNTIYF. In DNA, the CDR3 is TGCGCCAGCAGCTCGGAGGGCAGCTCTGGAAACACCATATATTTT.

This sequence joins TRBV29-1 and TRBJ2-3; maybe TRBD2 (5 bases). This CDR3 comprises 12 residues. Trimming took 7 bases from V and 5 from J, leaving 13 bases between them. In germline, CDR1 is SQVTM, CDR2 ANQGSEA. Written as DNA, the CDR3 is TGCAGCGCCGCGGGTATGGTAGATACGCAGTATTTT. Encoded protein: CSAAGMVDTQYF.

The gene calls are TRBV28 and TRBJ1-2; 7 bases match TRBD1. The V and J ends lost 3 bases and 4 bases, in that order; junction bases with no gene match: 5. This CDR3 region has 14 residues. Germline loops: CDR1 MDHEN, CDR2 SYDVKM. CDR3 nucleotides: TGTGCCAGCAGTTTGGACGGGACAGCCTATGGCTACACCTTC. Translated: CASSLDGTAYGYTF.

The chain has TRBV10-3 and TRBJ1-4; 7 bases map to TRBD1. This CDR3 contains 16 residues. Germline trimming cut 3 bases from V and 0 bases from J; bases unmatched to any gene: 4. Germline V lookup: CDR1 ENHRY, CDR2 SYGVKD. Here the CDR3 reads CAISDTQGPTNEKLFF. DNA of the CDR3: TGTGCCATCAGTGACACACAGGGGCCAACTAATGAAAAACTGTTTTTT.

The chain employs TRBV21-1 and TRBJ2-1; the tabulated D call, TRBD2, remains unverified against the DNA. TRBV21-1 is reported as a pseudogene. The CDR3 extends over 16 amino acids. CDR3 nucleotide sequence: TGTGCCAGCTGTTTGGGACTAGCCGAAAACTACAATGAGCAGTTCTTC. This codes for CASCLGLAENYNEQFF.

The V and J genes are TRBV28 and TRBJ1-2, with a tentative D call TRBD1 (5 bases). CDR3 length equals 14 residues. Trimming took 5 bases from V and 3 from J, leaving 13 bases between them. Germline loops: CDR1 MDHEN, CDR2 SYDVKM. CDR3 in DNA: TGTGCCAGCAGTACCACCGACAGTGACTATGGCTACACCTTC. This translates into CASSTTDSDYGYTF.

The chain recombines TRBV7-3 with TRBJ2-3, with D unclear. The CDR3 has 11 residues. CDR1 and CDR2 from the germline V gene are SGHTA and FQGTGA. V gave up 5 bases and J gave up 5 bases, with 5 bases separating them. The CDR3 spells CASSVEDTQYF. CDR3 in DNA: TGTGCCAGCAGCGTAGAAGATACGCAGTATTTT.

This rearrangement joins TRBV28 to TRBJ1-3; 7 positions match TRBD1. The germline gives CDR1 MDHEN, CDR2 SYDVKM. This CDR3 region has 17 residues. Trimming at V came to 5 bases and at J to 4 bases, leaving 14 bases not matched to a gene. CDR3 protein: CASSTPSGPGQGNTIYF. DNA of the CDR3: TGTGCCAGCAGTACCCCCTCGGGACCGGGACAGGGAAACACCATATATTTT.

The count of this clone is one. The chain is built from TRBV27 and TRBJ2-4; 8 bases map to TRBD2. Germline lookup yields CDR1 MNHEY and CDR2 SMNVEV (reference sequence). The CDR3 has 17 amino acids. After removal of 5 bases from V and 1 base from J, the junction contained 10 bases not matched to a gene. CDR3 nucleotides: TGTGCCAGCAGTCTAGGGAGCGGGAGTGGGGCCAAAAACATTCAGTACTTC. Protein product: CASSLGSGSGAKNIQYF.

The rearrangement links TRBV27 to TRBJ1-6; D unclear. Between the trimmed V and J ends, which lost 5 bases and 11 bases, there was a span of 16 bases. This CDR3 is built from 14 residues. CDR1 and CDR2 (germline): MNHEY, SMNVEV (reference sequence). The CDR3 protein is CASSPDRLYAPLHF. DNA for the CDR3: TGTGCCAGCAGTCCGGATAGGTTGTATGCACCCCTCCACTTT.

This clone was counted a single time. This sequence joins TRBV5-1 and TRBJ2-1; tentatively, D is TRBD1 or TRBD2 (5 bases each). Trimming stripped 4 bases from V and 3 bases from J, with 11 bases between. Per germline, CDR1 SGHRS and CDR2 YFSETQ. This CDR3 has 14 amino acids. CDR3 sequence reads: CASSTGLFYNEQFF. The DNA of the CDR3 is TGCGCCAGCAGCACAGGACTTTTCTACAATGAGCAGTTCTTC.

J is TRBJ2-5 and V is TRBV28; D gene unclear. Trimming stripped 7 bases from V and 5 bases from J, with 14 bases between. The CDR3 consists of 13 residues. The V gene's germline CDR1 is MDHEN and CDR2 SYDVKM. In DNA form, the CDR3 reads TGTGCCAGCACCTTGGGTGGGATGGAGACCCAGTACTTC. It is translated as CASTLGGMETQYF. Filled out from reference TRBV28 and TRBJ2-5, the complete variable domain reads DVKVTQSSRYLVKRTGEKVFLECVQDMDHENMFWYRQDPGLGLRLIYFSYDVKMKEKGDIPEGYSVSREKKERFSLILESASTNQTSMYLCASTLGGMETQYFGPGTRLLVL.